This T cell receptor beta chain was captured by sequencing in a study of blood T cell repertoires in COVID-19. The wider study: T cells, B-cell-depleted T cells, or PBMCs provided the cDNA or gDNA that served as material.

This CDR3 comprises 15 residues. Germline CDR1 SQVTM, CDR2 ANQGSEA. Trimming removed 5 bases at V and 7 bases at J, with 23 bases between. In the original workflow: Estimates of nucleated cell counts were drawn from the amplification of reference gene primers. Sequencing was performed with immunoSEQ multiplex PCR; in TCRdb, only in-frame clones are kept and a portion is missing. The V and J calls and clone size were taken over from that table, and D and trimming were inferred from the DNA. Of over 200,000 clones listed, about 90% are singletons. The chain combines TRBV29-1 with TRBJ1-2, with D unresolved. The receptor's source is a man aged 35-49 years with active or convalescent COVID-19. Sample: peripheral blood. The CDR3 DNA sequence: TGCAGCGTTTACGATCCGAGGCCCGTTTTCGGTGGCTACACCTTC. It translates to CSVYDPRPVFGGYTF. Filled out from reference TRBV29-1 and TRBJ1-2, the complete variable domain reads SAVISQKPSRDICQRGTSLTIQCQVDSQVTMMFWYRQQPGQSLTLIATANQGSEATYESGFVIDKFPISRPNLTFSTLTVSNMSPEDSSIYLCSVYDPRPVFGGYTFGSGTRLTVV.